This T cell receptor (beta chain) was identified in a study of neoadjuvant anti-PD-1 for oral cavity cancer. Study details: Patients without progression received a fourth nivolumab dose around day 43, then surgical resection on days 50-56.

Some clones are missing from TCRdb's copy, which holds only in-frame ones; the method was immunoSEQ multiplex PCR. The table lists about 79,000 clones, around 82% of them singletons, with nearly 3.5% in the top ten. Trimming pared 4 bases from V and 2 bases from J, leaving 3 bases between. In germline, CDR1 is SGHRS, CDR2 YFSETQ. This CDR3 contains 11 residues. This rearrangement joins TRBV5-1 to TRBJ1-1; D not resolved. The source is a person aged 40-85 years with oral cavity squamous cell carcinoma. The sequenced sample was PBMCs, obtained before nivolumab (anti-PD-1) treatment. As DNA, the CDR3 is TGCGCCAGCAGCGGAAACACTGAAGCTTTCTTT. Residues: CASSGNTEAFF. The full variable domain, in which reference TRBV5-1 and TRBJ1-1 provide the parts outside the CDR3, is KAGVTQTPRYLIKTRGQQVTLSCSPISGHRSVSWYQQTPGQGLQFLFEYFSETQRNKGNFPGRFSGRQFSNSRSEMNVSTLELGDSALYLCASSGNTEAFFGQGTRLTVV.